The 17 T cell receptor beta chains below come from one sample, sequenced in a study of blood T cell repertoires in COVID-19. Sequenced by immunoSEQ multiplex PCR; TCRdb stores in-frame clones only, minus some. Among over 25,000 clones listed, approximately 85% were seen once. The source material was peripheral blood. All receptors derive from a man older than 75 with active COVID-19.

CDR3 bases: TGTGCCAGCAGCCCACTGAAACGTCTAACCTACGAGCAGTACTTC. This codes for CASSPLKRLTYEQYF. This chain connects TRBV11-2 to TRBJ2-7; D gene ambiguous. This CDR3 region has 15 residues. The V gene lost 5 bases and the J gene lost 2 bases, with 16 bases spanning the gap. Germline values: CDR1 SGHAT, CDR2 FQNNGV.

The V call is TRBV9, the J call TRBJ1-1, with 8 nucleotides matching TRBD1. From germline, CDR1 is SGDLS and CDR2 YYNGEE. The CDR3 sequence is 14 residues long. V shed 4 bases and J 5 bases; nucleotides not matched to a gene: 7. The CDR3 region has the DNA TGTGCCAGCAGCTCCGGACAGGGAGGGACTGAAGCTTTCTTT. Encoded protein: CASSSGQGGTEAFF.

Only one count was recorded for this clone. V usage is TRBV6-5 and J usage is TRBJ1-6, with a weak D call TRBD1 (5 bases). The CDR3 runs to 15 residues. V shed 8 bases and J shed 7 bases, with 18 bases lying between them. Germline CDR1 and CDR2: MNHEY and SVGAGI. Here the CDR3 reads CASSRGGDGNSPLHF. As DNA, the CDR3 is TGTGCCAGCTCCCGGGGGGGAGACGGCAATTCACCCCTCCACTTT.

The chain combines TRBV9 with TRBJ2-3; D gene uncertain. The length of the CDR3 is 12 residues. The V end was cut by 4 bases, the J end by 2 bases, with 5 bases between. CDR1 is SGDLS, CDR2 YYNGEE, per germline. The CDR3: CASSPNTDTQYF. The CDR3 nucleotides are TGTGCCAGCAGCCCAAACACAGATACGCAGTATTTT.

The gene calls are TRBV30 and TRBJ2-3, with 7 bases matching TRBD2. The CDR3 contains 15 residues. J gave up 5 bases and V 3 bases, and 11 bases lay outside the gene matches. Germline V gene sequence: CDR1 GTSNPN, CDR2 SVGIG (reference sequence). CDR3 in amino acids: CAWSLSGRSGDTQYF. The CDR3 DNA sequence: TGTGCCTGGAGCCTTAGCGGGCGGTCTGGAGATACGCAGTATTTT. The variable domain in full, completed from reference TRBV30 and TRBJ2-3, reads SQTIHQWPATLVQPVGSPLSLECTVEGTSNPNLYWYRQAAGRGLQLLFYSVGIGQISSEVPQNLSASRPQDRQFILSSKKLLLSDSGFYLCAWSLSGRSGDTQYFGPGTRLTVL.

This sequence joins TRBV7-2 and TRBJ2-5; 12 positions match TRBD1. CDR1 and CDR2 (germline): SGHTA, FQGNSA. This CDR3 spans 17 amino acids. Losses at the gene ends were 5 bases for V and 4 bases for J; bases not matched to a gene: 11. The CDR3 protein is CASSARRGTGGGETQYF. Here the CDR3 DNA reads TGTGCCAGCAGCGCCCGCCGCGGGACAGGGGGCGGAGAGACCCAGTACTTC.

The chain has TRBV21-1 and TRBJ1-5; the table assigns TRBD1, which was not confirmed against the DNA. TRBV21-1 is listed as a pseudogene. This CDR3 is built from 14 residues. CDR3 amino acids: CASMDRGQDQPQHF. CDR3 nucleotides: TGTGCCAGCATGGACAGGGGGCAGGATCAGCCCCAGCATTTT.

In this sample, this clone turned up once. This chain uses TRBV2 with TRBJ1-1, with D unresolved. The CDR3 totals 12 residues. The germline gives CDR1 SNHLY, CDR2 FYNNEI. The CDR3 region has the DNA TGTGCGGTAGGAGGCCTTTCCACTGAAGCTTTCTTT. Its protein product is CAVGGLSTEAFF.

The gene calls are TRBV19 and TRBJ2-3; 9 nucleotides align to TRBD2. The trim removed 4 bases at V and 2 bases at J, leaving 13 bases unmatched. The CDR3 runs to 18 residues. Germline lookup yields CDR1 LNHDA and CDR2 SQIVND (reference sequence). The CDR3 loop reads CASSTDSLAGQSTDTQYF. The CDR3 nucleotides are TGTGCCAGTAGTACCGACAGTCTAGCGGGGCAATCCACAGATACGCAGTATTTT.

This rearrangement joins TRBV21-1 to TRBJ1-4. TRBV21-1 is classified as a pseudogene. CDR3 length equals 15 residues. The CDR3 DNA reads TGTGCCAGCATGGAGGGCCGTTGGTTAGTTGAAAAACTGTTTTTT. Translated, it gives CASMEGRWLVEKLFF.

The chain joins TRBV6-2 or TRBV6-3 to TRBJ2-7; no clear D gene. The CDR3 contains 14 residues. Germline loops: CDR1 MNHEY, CDR2 SVGEGT. Trimming cost V 0 bases and J 2 bases, with 8 bases left between them. The CDR3 spells CASSYSSATYEQYF. CDR3 in DNA: TGTGCCAGCAGTTACTCGAGCGCAACCTACGAGCAGTACTTC.

The rearrangement joins TRBV5-1 to TRBJ2-7; 9 bases match TRBD2. The CDR3 sequence is 13 residues long. Germline CDR1 and CDR2: SGHRS and YFSETQ. Trimming took 5 bases from V and 1 from J; bases not matched to a gene: 1. The DNA for the CDR3 is TGCGCCAGCAGGACTAGCGGTTCCTACGAGCAGTACTTC. Its translation: CASRTSGSYEQYF.

This rearrangement joins TRBV4-1 to TRBJ2-3; the D gene is possibly TRBD2 (6 bases). The CDR3 consists of 19 residues. Trimming removed 1 base at V and 1 base at J, with 21 bases between. The germline V gene encodes CDR1 MGHRA and CDR2 YSYEKL. CDR3 loop: CASSQGGARASARTDTQYF. CDR3 sequence (DNA): TGCGCCAGCAGCCAAGGAGGAGCCCGCGCTAGCGCCCGCACAGATACGCAGTATTTT.

The gene calls are TRBV3-1 (or the pseudogene TRBV3-2) and TRBJ2-1; 8 bases align to TRBD2. Trimming took 2 bases from V and 7 from J; bases not matched to a gene: 7. CDR3 size: 15 residues. Germline V gene sequence: CDR1 LGHDT, CDR2 YNNKEL (reference sequence). Here the CDR3 reads CASSQPGGPSNEQFF. Written as DNA, the CDR3 is TGTGCCAGCAGCCAACCGGGGGGGCCGAGTAATGAGCAGTTCTTC.

This rearrangement joins TRBV5-6 to TRBJ1-1; tentatively, D is TRBD1 (5 bases). Germline V gene lookup returns CDR1 SGHDT and CDR2 YYEEEE. The CDR3 has 12 amino acids. V shed 0 bases and J shed 7 bases, with 7 bases lying between them. CDR3 nucleotide sequence: TGTGCCAGCAGCTTGGTTCAGGGTGAAGCTTTCTTT. Translation: CASSLVQGEAFF.

This rearrangement joins TRBV5-6 to TRBJ2-1, with 7 positions matching TRBD2. Germline CDR1 is SGHDT and CDR2 is YYEEEE. The CDR3 extends over 15 amino acids. The V and J ends lost 1 base and 1 base, in that order; junction bases with no gene match: 2. CDR3 in amino acids: CASSLMGGSYNEQFF. DNA for the CDR3: TGTGCCAGCAGCTTGATGGGAGGGTCCTACAATGAGCAGTTCTTC.

The V gene is TRBV5-1, the J gene TRBJ2-5; tentatively, D is TRBD2 (6 bases). The CDR3 spans 15 residues. Trimming shortened V by 0 bases and J by 1 base, and 10 bases separated the two germline ends. Germline CDR1 and CDR2: SGHRS and YFSETQ. The CDR3 region is CASSLAGGTQETQYF. CDR3 DNA sequence: TGCGCCAGCAGCTTGGCCGGGGGAACCCAAGAGACCCAGTACTTC.